This T cell receptor beta chain is drawn from a study of cytomegalovirus exposure and HLA in healthy donors. Study-wide context: An earlier analysis found under 130 million unique TCR beta sequences from roughly 170 million T cells.

This CDR3 region has 14 residues. Trimming stripped 0 bases from V and 7 bases from J, with 12 bases between. Germline CDR1 MGHRA, CDR2 YSYEKL. A multiplex PCR was run with 60 Vbeta primers and 13 Jbeta primers. Assay: immunoSEQ multiplex PCR; the TCRdb copy retains only in-frame clones and omits some. The table includes about 140,000 clones, 70% to 85% detected once. Findings and limits, study-wide: Analysis was carried out at a later point, and it linked a missense DCLRE1C variant to TCR beta V- and J-gene trimming. Later analysis identified several of the most significant clusters that appeared linked to common viral pathogens. Specificity for CMV antigens was confirmed in vitro for a few of the CMV-associated chains.

This clone came up once. Its antigen remains unknown. The chain joins TRBV4-1 to TRBJ1-1, with D perhaps TRBD1 (5 bases). The receptor's source is a male donor in good health and CMV-seronegative. The sequenced material came from PBMCs. CDR3 DNA sequence: TGCGCCAGCAGCCAAGACGCCCAGGGCGGTGAAGCTTTCTTT. Its protein is CASSQDAQGGEAFF.